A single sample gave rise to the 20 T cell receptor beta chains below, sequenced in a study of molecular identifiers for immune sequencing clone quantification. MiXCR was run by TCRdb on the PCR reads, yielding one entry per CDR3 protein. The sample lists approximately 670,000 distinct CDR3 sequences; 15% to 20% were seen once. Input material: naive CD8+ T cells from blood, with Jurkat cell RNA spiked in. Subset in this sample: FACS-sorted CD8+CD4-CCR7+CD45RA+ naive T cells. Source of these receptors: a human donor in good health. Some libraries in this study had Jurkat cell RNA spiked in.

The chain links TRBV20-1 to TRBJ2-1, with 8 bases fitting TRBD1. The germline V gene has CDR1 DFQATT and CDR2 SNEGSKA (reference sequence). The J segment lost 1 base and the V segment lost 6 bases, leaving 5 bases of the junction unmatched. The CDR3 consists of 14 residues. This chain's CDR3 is CSAEDRDSYNEQFF. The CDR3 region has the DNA TGCAGTGCCGAGGACAGGGATTCCTACAATGAGCAGTTCTTC.

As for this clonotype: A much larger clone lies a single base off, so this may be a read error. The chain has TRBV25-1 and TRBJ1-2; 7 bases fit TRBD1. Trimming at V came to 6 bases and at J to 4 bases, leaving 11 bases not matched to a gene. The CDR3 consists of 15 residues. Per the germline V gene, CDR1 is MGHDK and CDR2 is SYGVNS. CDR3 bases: TGTGCCAGCAGCACAGGACAGGTAGTCTTCTATGGCTACACCTTC. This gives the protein CASSTGQVVFYGYTF.

CDR3 sequence reads: CASSKASEPSTYEQCF. CDR3 sequence (DNA): TGTGCCAGCAGCAAAGCTAGTGAGCCCTCGACCTACGAGCAGTGCTTC. The chain carries TRBV21-1 and TRBJ2-7; the table's D call, TRBD2, has no DNA check behind it. TRBV21-1 is a listed pseudogene. CDR3 length: 16 amino acids.

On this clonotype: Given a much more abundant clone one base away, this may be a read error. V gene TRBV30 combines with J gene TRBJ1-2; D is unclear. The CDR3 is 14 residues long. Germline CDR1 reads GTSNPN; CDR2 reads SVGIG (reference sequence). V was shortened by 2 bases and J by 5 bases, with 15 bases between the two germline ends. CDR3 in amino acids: CAWSSDRTTYGYTF. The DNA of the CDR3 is TGTGCCTGGAGTTCTGACCGTACGACATATGGCTACACCTTC.

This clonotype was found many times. In DNA, the CDR3 is TGTGCCAGCAGCGGTCCTAGCGGGGCGACAGATACGCAGTATTTT. Amino acid sequence: CASSGPSGATDTQYF. The chain combines TRBV9 with TRBJ2-3; 9 bases fit TRBD2. The CDR3 totals 15 residues. Per germline, CDR1 SGDLS and CDR2 YYNGEE. Germline trimming cut 3 bases from V and 3 bases from J; bases unmatched to any gene: 5.

The CDR3 sequence: CASSTTGSSTGELFF. The DNA for the CDR3 is TGTGCCAGTAGTACGACAGGGTCCAGCACCGGGGAGCTGTTTTTT. This chain links TRBV19 with TRBJ2-2; 7 bases map to TRBD1. Germline CDR1 LNHDA, CDR2 SQIVND (reference sequence). V lost 4 bases and J lost 4; bases outside the gene matches: 6. The CDR3 is made up of 15 amino acids.

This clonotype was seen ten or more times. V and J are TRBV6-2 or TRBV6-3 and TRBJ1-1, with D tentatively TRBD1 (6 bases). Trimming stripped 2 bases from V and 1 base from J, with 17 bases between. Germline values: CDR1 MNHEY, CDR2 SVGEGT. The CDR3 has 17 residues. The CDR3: CASSYTKGGSPNTEAFF. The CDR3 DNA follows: TGTGCCAGCAGTTACACAAAGGGGGGGAGTCCGAACACTGAAGCTTTCTTT.

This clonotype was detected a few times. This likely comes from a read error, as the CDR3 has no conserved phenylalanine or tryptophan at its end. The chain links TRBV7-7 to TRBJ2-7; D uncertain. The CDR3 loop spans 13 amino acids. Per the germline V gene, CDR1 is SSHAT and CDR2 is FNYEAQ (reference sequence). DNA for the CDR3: TGTGCTAGCAGCTCCGGGCCTGACTACGAGCAGTACTCC. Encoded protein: CASSSGPDYEQYS.

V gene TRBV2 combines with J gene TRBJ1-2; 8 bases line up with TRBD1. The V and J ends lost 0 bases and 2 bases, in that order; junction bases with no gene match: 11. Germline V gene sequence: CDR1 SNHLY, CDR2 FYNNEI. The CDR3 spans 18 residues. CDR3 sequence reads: CASSEAGTGARLNYGYTF. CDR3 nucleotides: TGTGCCAGCAGTGAAGCAGGGACAGGAGCTAGACTAAACTATGGCTACACCTTC.

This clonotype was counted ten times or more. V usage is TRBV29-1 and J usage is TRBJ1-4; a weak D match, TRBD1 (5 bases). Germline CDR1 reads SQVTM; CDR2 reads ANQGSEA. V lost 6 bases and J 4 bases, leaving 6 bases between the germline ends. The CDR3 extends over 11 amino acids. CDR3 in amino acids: CSVQGNEKLFF. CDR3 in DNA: TGCAGCGTCCAGGGTAATGAAAAACTGTTTTTT.

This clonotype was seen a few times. CDR3 sequence reads: CASIPRTGSTEAFF. The CDR3 coding sequence is TGTGCCAGCATCCCGAGGACAGGGAGCACTGAAGCTTTCTTT. This chain connects TRBV6-2 or TRBV6-3 to TRBJ1-1, with TRBD1 matching 8 bases. Looked up from germline, CDR1 is MNHEY and CDR2 is SVGEGT. Trimming took 7 bases from V and 4 from J; bases not matched to a gene: 8. This CDR3 is 14 amino acids long.

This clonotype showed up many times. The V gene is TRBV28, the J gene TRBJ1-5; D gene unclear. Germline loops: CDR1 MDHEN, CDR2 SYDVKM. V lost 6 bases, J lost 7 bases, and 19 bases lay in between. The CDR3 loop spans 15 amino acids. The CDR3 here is CASSPDGELGQPQHF. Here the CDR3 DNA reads TGTGCCAGCAGCCCGGACGGGGAGTTGGGACAGCCCCAGCATTTT.

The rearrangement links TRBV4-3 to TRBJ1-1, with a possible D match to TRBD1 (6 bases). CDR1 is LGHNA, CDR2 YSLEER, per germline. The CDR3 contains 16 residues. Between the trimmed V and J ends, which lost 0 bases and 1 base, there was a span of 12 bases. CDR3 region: CASSQDRGYWNTEAFF. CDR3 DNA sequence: TGCGCCAGCAGCCAAGATAGGGGGTATTGGAACACTGAAGCTTTCTTT.

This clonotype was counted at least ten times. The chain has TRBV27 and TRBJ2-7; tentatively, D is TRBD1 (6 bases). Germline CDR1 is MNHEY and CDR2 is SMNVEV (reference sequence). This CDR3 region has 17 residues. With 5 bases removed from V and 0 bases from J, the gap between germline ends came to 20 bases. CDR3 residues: CASSPLYATGSSYEQYF. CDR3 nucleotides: TGTGCCAGCAGTCCCCTCTACGCGACAGGAAGCTCCTACGAGCAGTACTTC.

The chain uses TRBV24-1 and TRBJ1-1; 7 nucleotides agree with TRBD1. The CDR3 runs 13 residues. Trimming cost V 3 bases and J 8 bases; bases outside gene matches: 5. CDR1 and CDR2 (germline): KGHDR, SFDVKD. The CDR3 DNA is TGTGCCACCAGTGATAACAGGGGTTACGAAGCTTTCTTT. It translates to CATSDNRGYEAFF.

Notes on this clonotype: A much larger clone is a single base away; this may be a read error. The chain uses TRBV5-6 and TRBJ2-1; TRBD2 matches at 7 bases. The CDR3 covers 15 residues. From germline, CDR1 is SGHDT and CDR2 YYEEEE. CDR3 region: CASGLVGLGPVEQFF. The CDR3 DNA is TGTGCCAGCGGCTTGGTCGGACTAGGTCCCGTTGAGCAGTTCTTC. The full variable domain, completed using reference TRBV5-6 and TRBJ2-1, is DAGVTQSPTHLIKTRGQQVTLRCSPKSGHDTVSWYQQALGQGPQFIFQYYEEEERQRGNFPDRFSGHQFPNYSSELNVNALLLGDSALYLCASGLVGLGPVEQFFGPGTRLTVL.

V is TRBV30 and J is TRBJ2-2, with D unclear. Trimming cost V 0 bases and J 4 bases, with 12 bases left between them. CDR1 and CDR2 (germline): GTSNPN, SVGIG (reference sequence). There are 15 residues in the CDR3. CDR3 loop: CAWSVRPKLTGELFF. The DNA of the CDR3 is TGTGCCTGGAGTGTAAGGCCCAAACTCACCGGGGAGCTGTTTTTT.

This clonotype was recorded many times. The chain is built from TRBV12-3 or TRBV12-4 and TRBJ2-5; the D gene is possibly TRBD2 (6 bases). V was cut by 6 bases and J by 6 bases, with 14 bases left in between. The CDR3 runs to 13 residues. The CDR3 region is CASRNSAGQTQYF. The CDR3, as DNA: TGTGCCAGCAGAAACAGTGCGGGGCAGACCCAGTACTTC.

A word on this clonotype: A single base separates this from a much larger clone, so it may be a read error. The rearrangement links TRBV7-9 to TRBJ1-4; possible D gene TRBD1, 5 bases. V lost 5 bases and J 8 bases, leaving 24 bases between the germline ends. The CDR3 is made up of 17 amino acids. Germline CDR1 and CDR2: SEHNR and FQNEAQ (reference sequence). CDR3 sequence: CASSPWTGPSPGEKLFF. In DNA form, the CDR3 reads TGTGCCAGCAGCCCTTGGACGGGGCCCTCCCCTGGCGAAAAACTGTTTTTT.

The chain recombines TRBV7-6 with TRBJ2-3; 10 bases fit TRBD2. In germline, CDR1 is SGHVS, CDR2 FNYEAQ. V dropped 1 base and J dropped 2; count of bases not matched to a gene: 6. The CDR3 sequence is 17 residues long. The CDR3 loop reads CASSLVGSGGSTDTQYF. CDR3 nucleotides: TGTGCCAGCAGCTTAGTAGGTAGCGGGGGGTCCACAGATACGCAGTATTTT. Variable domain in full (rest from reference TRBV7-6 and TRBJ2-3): GAGVSQSPRYKVTKRGQDVALRCDPISGHVSLYWYRQALGQGPEFLTYFNYEAQQDKSGLPNDRFSAERPEGSISTLTIQRTEQRDSAMYRCASSLVGSGGSTDTQYFGPGTRLTVL.